The next 14 T cell receptor beta chains were all read from a single sample in a study of T cell responses to AZD1222 COVID-19 vaccine. Profiling relied on immunoSEQ multiplex PCR, and the TCRdb table lists in-frame clones only, not all of them. The data show some 130,000 clones, roughly 93% seen once. Sequencing used peripheral blood, obtained 28 days after the second AZD1222 dose. The receptors derive from an adult who received the AZD1222 COVID-19 vaccine.

The CDR3 nucleotides are TGTGCCAGCAGCTTGCAAGTGGCGGCTTATGGCTACACCTTC. Translating gives CASSLQVAAYGYTF. The chain uses TRBV5-4 and TRBJ1-2, with D uncertain. V was pared by 1 base and J by 5 bases, with 12 bases between. This CDR3 comprises 14 residues. Germline values: CDR1 SGHNT, CDR2 YYREEE (reference sequence).

The gene calls are TRBV5-1 and TRBJ1-2; unclear D gene. The V gene's germline CDR1 is SGHRS and CDR2 YFSETQ. V was cut by 0 bases and J by 6 bases, with 9 bases left in between. The CDR3 loop spans 13 amino acids. The CDR3 coding sequence is TGCGCCAGCAGCTTGGGAGACCGGAATGGCTACACCTTC. Amino acids: CASSLGDRNGYTF.

V usage is TRBV24-1 and J usage is TRBJ1-1; a possible D gene is TRBD1 (5 bases). Germline V gene data show CDR1 as KGHDR and CDR2 as SFDVKD. The CDR3 runs to 15 residues. V was clipped by 6 bases and J by 0 bases, with 13 bases between them. CDR3 region: CATSYDGGMNTEAFF. The DNA of the CDR3 is TGTGCCACCAGTTACGATGGGGGTATGAACACTGAAGCTTTCTTT.

The V call is TRBV30, the J call TRBJ1-5; possibly TRBD1 for D (6 bases). Germline-derived CDR1 and CDR2 are GTSNPN and SVGIG (reference sequence). Trimming left V 4 bases short and J 3 bases short, with 10 bases between. CDR3 length: 13 residues. CDR3 DNA: TGTGCCTGGACACAGGGTGCCAATCAGCCCCAGCATTTT. This encodes CAWTQGANQPQHF.

The J gene is TRBJ1-1, the V gene TRBV21-1; the table's D gene call, TRBD1, was not cross checked with the DNA. TRBV21-1 is marked as a pseudogene. This CDR3 region has 16 residues. The CDR3, as DNA: TGTGCCAGCAGCAAAAAGTGCGCCAGGGTGTGGACTGAAGCTTTCTTT. Protein sequence: CASSKKCARVWTEAFF.

The gene calls are TRBV7-3 and TRBJ2-1, with D perhaps TRBD1 or TRBD2 (5 bases each). This CDR3 is built from 15 residues. Germline V gene sequence: CDR1 SGHTA, CDR2 FQGTGA. V gave up 1 base and J gave up 10 bases, with 17 bases separating them. CDR3 loop: CASSLRGPTMSEQFF. Here the CDR3 DNA reads TGTGCCAGCAGCTTAAGGGGACCCACGATGAGCGAGCAGTTCTTC.

The V and J genes are TRBV6-5 and TRBJ2-7, with no clear D. V lost 2 bases and J 3 bases, leaving 8 bases between the germline ends. Germline lookup yields CDR1 MNHEY and CDR2 SVGAGI. This CDR3 is 13 amino acids long. CDR3 sequence reads: CASSYRRDYEQYF. Here the CDR3 DNA reads TGTGCCAGCAGTTACCGCAGAGACTACGAGCAGTACTTC.

The V call is TRBV3-1 (or the pseudogene TRBV3-2), the J call TRBJ2-3; possibly TRBD2 for D (5 bases). The germline V and J ends were trimmed by 1 base and 3 bases, with 14 bases remaining between them. Germline CDR1 LGHDT, CDR2 YNNKEL (reference sequence). The CDR3 is 16 residues long. The CDR3 region is CASSQGGGGSTDTQYF. Here the CDR3 DNA reads TGTGCCAGCAGCCAAGGTGGCGGAGGTAGTACAGATACGCAGTATTTT.

The chain employs TRBV28 and TRBJ1-1, with D perhaps TRBD1 (6 bases). This CDR3 is built from 14 residues. Germline CDR1 reads MDHEN; CDR2 reads SYDVKM. V gave up 2 bases and J gave up 6 bases, with 13 bases separating them. The CDR3 coding sequence is TGTGCCAGCAGTTTACTCGGGGGCGCTTCTGAAGCTTTCTTT. This codes for CASSLLGGASEAFF.

The rearrangement links TRBV3-1 (or the pseudogene TRBV3-2) to TRBJ2-5, with 10 bases fitting TRBD1. The germline V gene encodes CDR1 LGHDT and CDR2 YNNKEL (reference sequence). The CDR3 loop spans 14 amino acids. V gave up 4 bases and J gave up 6 bases; unmatched junction bases: 5. The CDR3 sequence: CASSLTGGTKTQYF. The CDR3 bases are TGTGCCAGCAGCCTGACAGGGGGCACTAAGACCCAGTACTTC.

This chain uses TRBV7-9 with TRBJ2-1, with D possibly matching TRBD2 (5 bases). This CDR3 comprises 14 residues. The V end lost 7 bases, the J end lost 5 bases, and 15 bases lay between the germline ends. The germline gives CDR1 SEHNR, CDR2 FQNEAQ (reference sequence). The CDR3 DNA reads as TGTGCCAGCACCGGTAAGCGGATTAACAATGAGCAGTTCTTC. Translated: CASTGKRINNEQFF.

V and J are TRBV14 and TRBJ2-1; 13 positions agree with TRBD2. After removal of 0 bases from V and 0 bases from J, the junction contained 11 bases not matched to a gene. The CDR3 spans 21 residues. CDR1 SGHDN and CDR2 FVKESK come from the germline V gene. CDR3 DNA: TGTGCCAGCAGCCAAGATCGAGGACTAGCGGGAGAAAAGAGCTCCTACAATGAGCAGTTCTTC. As protein: CASSQDRGLAGEKSSYNEQFF.

The rearrangement links TRBV13 to TRBJ2-7, with 10 bases fitting TRBD1. Looked up from germline, CDR1 is PRHDT and CDR2 is FYEKMQ (reference sequence). CDR3 size: 12 residues. The V gene end was trimmed by 6 bases and the J gene end by 5 bases; junction bases not matched to a gene: 1. The CDR3 loop is CASRGQGNEQYF. DNA for the CDR3: TGTGCCAGCAGGGGACAGGGGAACGAGCAGTACTTC.

The chain carries TRBV27 and TRBJ1-4; a weak D match, TRBD1 (5 bases). Germline values: CDR1 MNHEY, CDR2 SMNVEV (reference sequence). CDR3 length: 17 amino acids. V shed 0 bases and J shed 7 bases, with 18 bases lying between them. As DNA, the CDR3 is TGTGCCAGCAGTTTATCGACCCCAGGAGGGGCCCGTGAAAAACTGTTTTTT. Its protein product is CASSLSTPGGAREKLFF.